The T cell receptor (beta chain) described here comes from a study of CD8 T cells in ankylosing spondylitis. The junction had 12 bases not matched to a gene; V was cut back by 6 bases and J by 7 bases. Germline V gene lookup returns CDR1 MNHEY and CDR2 SMNVEV (reference sequence). CDR3 length: 15 amino acids. Quantitative 5'-RACE with molecular barcodes was used to make the TCR beta libraries. TCRdb recomputed calls from the 5' RACE reads with MiXCR, one row per CDR3 protein. Of fewer than 250,000 distinct CDR3 sequences in the sample, roughly 32% were seen once. Sample: blood, either unsorted or a sorted T cell fraction (not recorded which). This rearrangement joins TRBV27 to TRBJ1-5, with 7 bases matching TRBD1. This TCR was sampled from a male donor with ankylosing spondylitis or in good health (not recorded which). The CDR3 here is CASSPGQISFQPQHF. In DNA, the CDR3 is TGTGCCAGCAGCCCGGGACAGATTAGCTTCCAGCCCCAGCATTTT.